This TCR beta chain was identified during a study of blood T cells in healthy people across ages. Study-wide results and caveats: Considered underestimates were the diversity estimates obtained from one million T cells. It was found that TCR beta diversity correlated strongly with the percentage of naive T cells.

Isolation yielded PBMCs, at least 7 million per sample, in every case. For this clonotype: Its antigen remains unknown.

A second PCR, run for 7 to 11 cycles, used a sample-barcoded 5' primer plus a J-beta primer mix. TCRdb reprocessed the 5' RACE reads with MiXCR, giving one entry per CDR3 protein. The data show some 760,000 distinct CDR3 sequences, around a quarter seen once. This CDR3 contains 14 residues. V gave up 4 bases and J gave up 1 base; unmatched junction bases: 1. The sample also formed part of further work on T cells of mothers and their children. That source adds: Overlap measured in related mother-child pairs was slightly, non-significantly higher than in unrelated pairs.

This receptor was obtained from a boy younger than 18 in good health. The rearrangement links TRBV12-3 or TRBV12-4 to TRBJ2-3; 8 nucleotides agree with TRBD2. The sequenced material came from blood. CDR3 protein: CASSWRGGTDTQYF. The CDR3, as DNA: TGTGCCAGCAGTTGGCGGGGGGGCACAGATACGCAGTATTTT.